The 25 T cell receptor beta chains below all came from one sample that was sequenced in a study of OX40 agonist ivuxolimab in advanced cancers. Generated by immunoSEQ multiplex PCR, the TCRdb table keeps only in-frame clones and is missing some. The data hold 60,000 to 90,000 clones, with roughly four fifths observed a single time. The sample in question was CD4+ or CD8+ T cells sorted from blood, obtained in a trial of the OX40 agonist ivuxolimab. The source is an adult with an advanced solid tumor such as melanoma, head and neck, liver or kidney cancer.

V and J are TRBV5-1 and TRBJ2-3; 10 nucleotides line up with TRBD2. CDR1 and CDR2 from the germline V gene are SGHRS and YFSETQ. The V segment lost 5 bases and the J segment 1 base; nucleotides outside the gene matches: 4. The CDR3 loop spans 15 amino acids. The CDR3 region is CASRAGTSGTDTQYF. CDR3 DNA sequence: TGCGCCAGCAGGGCCGGGACTAGCGGCACAGATACGCAGTATTTT.

The chain has TRBV11-1 and TRBJ2-1; perhaps TRBD2 as D (6 bases). The germline V and J ends were trimmed by 0 bases and 8 bases, with 14 bases remaining between them. This CDR3 contains 15 residues. The germline gives CDR1 SGHAT, CDR2 FQDESV (reference sequence). The CDR3 here is CASSLAPASVDEQFF. In DNA, the CDR3 is TGTGCCAGCAGCTTAGCGCCGGCTAGCGTAGATGAGCAGTTCTTC.

This sequence joins TRBV7-2 and TRBJ2-5; D is possibly TRBD2 (6 bases). Germline V gene lookup returns CDR1 SGHTA and CDR2 FQGNSA. Trimming shortened V by 0 bases and J by 1 base, and 6 bases separated the two germline ends. The CDR3 loop spans 14 amino acids. CDR3 region: CASSLATSQETQYF. DNA for the CDR3: TGTGCCAGCAGCTTAGCGACTAGCCAAGAGACCCAGTACTTC.

The chain combines TRBV28 with TRBJ2-1, with 9 bases identical to TRBD2. Trimming cost V 7 bases and J 0 bases; bases outside gene matches: 4. This CDR3 is 15 amino acids long. Germline V gene data show CDR1 as MDHEN and CDR2 as SYDVKM. The CDR3 DNA reads TGTGCCAGCATTGGCGGGGGGGCCTCCTACAATGAGCAGTTCTTC. Residues: CASIGGGASYNEQFF.

This rearrangement joins TRBV2 to TRBJ2-7, with a possible D match to TRBD1 (6 bases). Germline V gene lookup returns CDR1 SNHLY and CDR2 FYNNEI. Trimming removed 4 bases from V and 5 bases from J, with 15 bases in between. CDR3 length: 14 amino acids. The CDR3 loop is CASSVEGQNNEQYF. In nucleotides, the CDR3 is TGTGCCAGCAGTGTTGAAGGACAGAACAACGAGCAGTACTTC.

J is TRBJ1-1 and V is TRBV2; tentatively, D is TRBD1 (5 bases). Trimming shortened V by 4 bases and J by 7 bases, and 10 bases separated the two germline ends. Germline values: CDR1 SNHLY, CDR2 FYNNEI. The CDR3 extends over 12 amino acids. Here the CDR3 DNA reads TGTGCCAGCAGTGTGGGGGTCGGTGAAGCTTTCTTT. Protein sequence: CASSVGVGEAFF. The full variable domain, rest sourced from reference TRBV2 and TRBJ1-1, is EPEVTQTPSHQVTQMGQEVILRCVPISNHLYFYWYRQILGQKVEFLVSFYNNEISEKSEIFDDQFSVERPDGSNFTLKIRSTKLEDSAMYFCASSVGVGEAFFGQGTRLTVV.

The chain recombines TRBV15 with TRBJ2-7; D might be TRBD1 (5 bases). Trimming stripped 4 bases from V and 5 bases from J, with 18 bases between. From germline, CDR1 is LNHNV and CDR2 YYDKDF (reference sequence). This CDR3 has 15 amino acids. CDR3 sequence (DNA): TGTGCCACCAGCAAAACGAGACAGACACTCGACGAGCAGTACTTC. It encodes CATSKTRQTLDEQYF.

V and J are TRBV21-1 and TRBJ1-2; the table's D call of TRBD1 was not tested on the DNA. TRBV21-1 is a pseudogene. This CDR3 region has 15 residues. CDR3 DNA: TGTGCCAGCAGCAAAGCCGACAGGGGATTGTATGGCTACACCTTC. Translated: CASSKADRGLYGYTF.

The V call is TRBV2, the J call TRBJ1-3; D unresolved. V was clipped by 6 bases and J by 7 bases, with 13 bases between them. Germline V gene lookup returns CDR1 SNHLY and CDR2 FYNNEI. The CDR3 extends over 13 amino acids. CDR3 nucleotide sequence: TGTGCCAGCAGACCCGATAGTTACAACACCATATATTTT. As protein: CASRPDSYNTIYF.

This chain links TRBV28 with TRBJ2-7, with D hard to call. This CDR3 has 14 amino acids. Trimming removed 7 bases from V and 8 bases from J, with 21 bases in between. Germline V lookup: CDR1 MDHEN, CDR2 SYDVKM. The CDR3 here is CASTTSSALNKQYV. The CDR3 DNA sequence: TGTGCCAGCACCACAAGTTCTGCCCTAAACAAGCAGTACGTC.

This clone was observed a single time. The gene calls are TRBV5-1 and TRBJ1-4; D is ambiguous. This CDR3 is 13 amino acids long. V lost 0 bases to trimming and J lost 13 bases, with 13 bases between them. The germline V gene has CDR1 SGHRS and CDR2 YFSETQ. CDR3 coding DNA: TGCGCCAGCAGCTTGGGTGCGGCGGATCGACTGTTTTTT. It yields the protein CASSLGAADRLFF. The full variable domain, in which reference TRBV5-1 and TRBJ1-4 provide the parts outside the CDR3, is KAGVTQTPRYLIKTRGQQVTLSCSPISGHRSVSWYQQTPGQGLQFLFEYFSETQRNKGNFPGRFSGRQFSNSRSEMNVSTLELGDSALYLCASSLGAADRLFFGSGTQLSVL.

The rearrangement links TRBV5-1 to TRBJ2-2, with D possibly TRBD2 on 6 matching bases. Germline loops: CDR1 SGHRS, CDR2 YFSETQ. This CDR3 contains 15 residues. V lost 4 bases and J 0 bases, leaving 10 bases between the germline ends. The CDR3 coding sequence is TGCGCCAGCAGCGATGGGGGGACGAACACCGGGGAGCTGTTTTTT. Translating gives CASSDGGTNTGELFF.

The rearrangement links TRBV6-5 to TRBJ1-2; a possible D gene is TRBD1 (5 bases). Germline assignment: CDR1 MNHEY and CDR2 SVGAGI. Trimming stripped 0 bases from V and 5 bases from J, with 13 bases between. This CDR3 is 15 amino acids long. CDR3 amino acids: CASSYSSGGRYGYTF. The CDR3 DNA is TGTGCCAGCAGTTACTCGTCTGGGGGGAGGTATGGCTACACCTTC.

The chain links TRBV14 to TRBJ1-6; possibly TRBD1 for D (5 bases). The V end lost 5 bases, the J end lost 8 bases, and 10 bases lay between the germline ends. This CDR3 has 13 amino acids. Per the germline V gene, CDR1 is SGHDN and CDR2 is FVKESK. The CDR3 coding sequence is TGTGCCAGCAGCAGAACAGGAGATTCACCCCTCCACTTT. Its translation is CASSRTGDSPLHF.

The chain couples TRBV18 to TRBJ2-7; 11 bases are a match to TRBD1. This CDR3 comprises 14 residues. The V and J ends lost 8 bases and 4 bases, in that order; junction bases with no gene match: 7. Germline V gene sequence: CDR1 KGHSH, CDR2 LQKENI. The CDR3 bases are TGTGCCAGCAACCCAGGGACAGGGGGTTACGAGCAGTACTTC. The encoded protein is CASNPGTGGYEQYF.

The chain uses TRBV5-1 and TRBJ1-2, with D perhaps matching TRBD1 (5 bases). Germline values: CDR1 SGHRS, CDR2 YFSETQ. The CDR3 sequence is 13 residues long. Trimming shortened V by 4 bases and J by 2 bases, and 9 bases separated the two germline ends. The CDR3 DNA follows: TGCGCCAGCAGCCCGGCAGGGAACTATGGCTACACCTTC. Its translation: CASSPAGNYGYTF.

J is TRBJ2-5 and V is TRBV5-8; a possible D gene is TRBD2 (5 bases). CDR1 and CDR2 (germline): SGHTS, YDEGEE. The CDR3 is 15 amino acids. V lost 3 bases and J lost 5, with 17 bases in between. For the CDR3, the DNA is TGTGCCAGCAGCTCACCTTCGTGGGAGCGGGAGACCCAGTACTTC. Protein product: CASSSPSWERETQYF.

CDR3 loop: CASSTRQLAEAFF. DNA of the CDR3: TGTGCCAGCAGTACCCGACAGTTAGCCGAAGCTTTCTTT. This chain connects TRBV27 to TRBJ1-1; D possibly corresponds to TRBD1 (5 bases). The CDR3 length is 13 residues. Germline CDR1 reads MNHEY; CDR2 reads SMNVEV (reference sequence). The V and J ends lost 5 bases and 8 bases respectively, with 15 bases between them.

V and J are TRBV27 and TRBJ1-5; no clear D. This CDR3 spans 13 amino acids. V was clipped by 3 bases and J by 4 bases, with 7 bases between them. Germline-derived CDR1 and CDR2 are MNHEY and SMNVEV (reference sequence). CDR3 sequence: CASSFSRNQPQHF. CDR3 bases: TGTGCCAGCAGTTTCTCCAGAAATCAGCCCCAGCATTTT.

This chain uses TRBV6-6 with TRBJ1-2; no firm D call. Germline assignment: CDR1 MNHNY and CDR2 SVGAGI (reference sequence). This CDR3 has 15 residues. V lost 0 bases, J lost 1 base, and 9 bases lay in between. CDR3 in DNA: TGTGCCAGCAGTTACTCAAAGGGAATTAACTATGGCTACACCTTC. It is translated as CASSYSKGINYGYTF.

The genes are TRBV25-1 and TRBJ1-1; tentatively, D is TRBD1 (6 bases). The CDR3 extends over 13 amino acids. Trimming stripped 6 bases from V and 4 bases from J, with 12 bases between. The germline CDR1 and CDR2 sequences are MGHDK and SYGVNS. CDR3 DNA sequence: TGTGCCAGCAGCCTAGGGGGTGGCACTGAAGCTTTCTTT. Translation: CASSLGGGTEAFF.

The genes are TRBV6-5 and TRBJ1-2, with no clear D. CDR3 length: 12 amino acids. Germline CDR1 MNHEY, CDR2 SVGAGI. V shed 7 bases and J shed 5 bases, with 11 bases lying between them. In nucleotides, the CDR3 is TGTGCCAGCAAAAACAGTATTTATGGCTACACCTTC. Amino acid sequence: CASKNSIYGYTF.

This chain joins TRBV7-2 and TRBJ2-7; D may be TRBD1 (5 bases). V dropped 0 bases and J dropped 6 bases, with 9 bases sitting between them. Germline V gene data show CDR1 as SGHTA and CDR2 as FQGNSA. The CDR3 loop spans 13 amino acids. CDR3 bases: TGTGCCAGCAGCTTAGCGCAGGGTCTCGAGCAGTACTTC. Its protein product is CASSLAQGLEQYF.

The chain has TRBV7-2 and TRBJ2-3; 12 bases fit TRBD2. The CDR3 is made up of 15 amino acids. CDR1 and CDR2 from the germline V gene are SGHTA and FQGNSA. Unmatched junction bases numbered 2, after V lost 5 bases and J lost 2 bases. This CDR3 is CASSTSGGYTDTQYF. The CDR3, as DNA: TGTGCCAGCAGCACTAGCGGGGGGTACACAGATACGCAGTATTTT.

The J gene is TRBJ1-3, the V gene TRBV9; D call uncertain. Trimming took off 4 bases at V and 0 bases at J, with 14 bases between the two ends. Germline V gives CDR1 SGDLS, CDR2 YYNGEE. This CDR3 is built from 16 residues. The chain's CDR3 is CASSPGRPASGNTIYF. CDR3 DNA sequence: TGTGCCAGCAGCCCTGGACGGCCGGCCTCTGGAAACACCATATATTTT.